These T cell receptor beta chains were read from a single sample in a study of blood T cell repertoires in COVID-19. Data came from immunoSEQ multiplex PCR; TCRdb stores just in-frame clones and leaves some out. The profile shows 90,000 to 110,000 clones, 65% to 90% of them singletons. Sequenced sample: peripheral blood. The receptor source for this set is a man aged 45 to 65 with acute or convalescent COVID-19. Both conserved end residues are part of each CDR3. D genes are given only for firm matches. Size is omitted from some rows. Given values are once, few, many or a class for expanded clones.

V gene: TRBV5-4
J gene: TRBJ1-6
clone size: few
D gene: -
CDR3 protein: CASSQKGSYNSPLHF
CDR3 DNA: TGTGCCAGCAGCCAGAAGGGGTCCTATAATTCACCCCTCCACTTT

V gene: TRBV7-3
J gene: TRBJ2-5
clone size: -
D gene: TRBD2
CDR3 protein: CASSLGTSGYQETQYF
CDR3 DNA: TGTGCCAGCAGCTTGGGGACTAGCGGTTATCAAGAGACCCAGTACTTC

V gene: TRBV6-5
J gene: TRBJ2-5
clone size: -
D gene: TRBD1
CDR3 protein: CASRGTGRETQYF
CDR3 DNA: TGTGCCAGCAGAGGGACAGGGAGGGAGACCCAGTACTTC

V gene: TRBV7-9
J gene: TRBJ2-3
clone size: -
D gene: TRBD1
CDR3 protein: CASSLRSTGEADTQYF
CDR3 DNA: TGTGCCAGCAGCTTAAGGTCGACAGGGGAAGCAGATACGCAGTATTTT

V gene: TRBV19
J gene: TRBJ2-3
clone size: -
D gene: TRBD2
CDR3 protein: CASSMTSGVGADTQYF
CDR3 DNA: TGTGCCAGTAGTATGACTAGCGGCGTGGGGGCAGATACGCAGTATTTT

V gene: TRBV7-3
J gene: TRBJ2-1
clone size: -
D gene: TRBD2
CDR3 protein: CASSLFDLVVREGADNEQFF
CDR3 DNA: TGTGCCAGCAGCTTATTCGACTTGGTCGTAAGGGAGGGCGCGGACAATGAGCAGTTCTTC

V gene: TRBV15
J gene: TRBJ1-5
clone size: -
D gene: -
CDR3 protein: CATSGGMRLDQHF
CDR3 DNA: TGTGCCACCAGCGGGGGGATGAGGTTGGACCAGCATTTT

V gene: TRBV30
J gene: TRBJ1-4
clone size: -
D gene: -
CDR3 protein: CAWSVNQGMNEKLFF
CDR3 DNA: TGTGCCTGGAGTGTAAACCAGGGGATGAACGAAAAACTGTTTTTT

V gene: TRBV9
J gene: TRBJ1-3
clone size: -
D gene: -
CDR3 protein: CASSVTSLQGHSGNTIYF
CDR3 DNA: TGTGCCAGCAGCGTGACCAGCCTACAGGGACACTCTGGAAACACCATATATTTT

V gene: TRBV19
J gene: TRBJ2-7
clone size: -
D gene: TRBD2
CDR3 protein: CASSGTSRYEQYF
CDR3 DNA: TGTGCCAGTTCTGGGACTAGTAGGTACGAGCAGTACTTC

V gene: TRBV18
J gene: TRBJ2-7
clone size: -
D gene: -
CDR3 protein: CASSPVHPQGYEQYF
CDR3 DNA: TGTGCCAGCTCACCTGTTCATCCTCAGGGCTACGAGCAGTACTTC

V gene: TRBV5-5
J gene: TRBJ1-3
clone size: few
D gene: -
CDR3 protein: CASSLAAVPKTIYF
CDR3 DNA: TGTGCCAGCAGCTTGGCCGCAGTGCCGAAGACCATATATTTT

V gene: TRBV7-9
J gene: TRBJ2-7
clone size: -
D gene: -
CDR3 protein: CASSSDRLAYEQYF
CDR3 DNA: TGTGCCAGCAGCTCAGACAGGTTAGCCTACGAGCAGTACTTC

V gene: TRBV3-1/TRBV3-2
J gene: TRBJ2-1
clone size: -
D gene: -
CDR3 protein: CASSHRGAWDEQFF
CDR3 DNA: TGTGCCAGCAGCCACCGGGGGGCCTGGGATGAGCAGTTCTTC

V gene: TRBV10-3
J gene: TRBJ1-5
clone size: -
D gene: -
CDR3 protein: CAISAGWDQPQHF
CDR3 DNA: TGTGCCATCAGTGCGGGTTGGGATCAGCCCCAGCATTTT